Following are 10 T cell receptor beta chains from one sample sequenced in a study of cytomegalovirus exposure and HLA in healthy donors. With 60 Vbeta and 13 Jbeta primers, the PCR was carried out. Sequencing was performed with immunoSEQ multiplex PCR; in TCRdb, only in-frame clones are kept and a portion is missing. Among 200,000 or so clones listed, roughly 84% were seen once. Sequenced input: PBMCs. These receptors were obtained from a man aged 50 to 60 in good health and CMV-seronegative.

This clone was observed a handful of times. The rearrangement uses TRBV6-4 and TRBJ1-1; unclear D gene. Germline loops: CDR1 MRHNA, CDR2 SNTAGT. The V and J ends lost 1 base and 6 bases respectively, with 12 bases between them. The CDR3 runs to 14 residues. The CDR3, as DNA: TGTGCCAGCAGTGACTATAGTTTTCTGGCTGAAGCTTTCTTT. This gives the protein CASSDYSFLAEAFF.

This sequence joins TRBV10-2 and TRBJ1-1, with 9 positions matching TRBD1. V shed 6 bases, J shed 7 bases, and the junction held 12 bases outside the gene matches. Germline lookup yields CDR1 WSHSY and CDR2 SAAADI. This CDR3 has 15 amino acids. The DNA of the CDR3 is TGCGCCAGCAGCGAAACATACGGGACAGGGATTGAAGCTTTCTTT. It is translated as CASSETYGTGIEAFF.

The chain links TRBV28 to TRBJ1-1, with D perhaps TRBD1 (5 bases). V lost 3 bases and J 5 bases, leaving 16 bases between the germline ends. Germline loops: CDR1 MDHEN, CDR2 SYDVKM. This CDR3 comprises 15 residues. CDR3 DNA sequence: TGTGCCAGCAGTTTCCCGCGTCGGGGGGGGACTGAAGCTTTCTTT. Its translation is CASSFPRRGGTEAFF.

This rearrangement joins TRBV27 to TRBJ2-5; maybe TRBD1 (6 bases). The J call is doubtful: the DNA matches TRBJ2-7 better. The germline V gene has CDR1 MNHEY and CDR2 SMNVEV (reference sequence). This CDR3 comprises 14 residues. CDR3 sequence reads: CASSFGVQGYEQYF. For the CDR3, the DNA is TGTGCCAGCAGTTTCGGGGTACAGGGCTACGAGCAGTACTTC.

This CDR3 is CASSLTGTESSYEQYF. The DNA of the CDR3 is TGTGCCAGCAGTTTGACAGGGACAGAATCATCCTACGAGCAGTACTTC. The chain combines TRBV6-6 with TRBJ2-7, with 7 bases that match TRBD1. V lost 4 bases to trimming and J lost 1 base; unmatched junction nucleotides: 10. Germline V CDR1 and CDR2: MNHNY, SVGAGI (reference sequence). The CDR3 consists of 16 residues.

The J gene is TRBJ2-2, the V gene TRBV2; 14 bases agree with TRBD2. The J segment lost 1 base and the V segment lost 10 bases, leaving 5 bases of the junction unmatched. Germline values: CDR1 SNHLY, CDR2 FYNNEI. The CDR3 length is 16 residues. DNA for the CDR3: TGTGCCACCCTAGGACTAGCGGGAGGGAACACCGGGGAGCTGTTTTTT. It yields the protein CATLGLAGGNTGELFF.

This clone was recorded once. The V call is TRBV2, the J call TRBJ1-4; 8 positions agree with TRBD1. The CDR3 has 15 residues. Germline V CDR1 and CDR2: SNHLY, FYNNEI. After removal of 7 bases from V and 3 bases from J, the junction contained 7 bases not matched to a gene. The CDR3 region has the DNA TGTGCCAGCAAGCAGGGGGCCGTGGCTAATGAAAAACTGTTTTTT. This gives the protein CASKQGAVANEKLFF.

The chain has TRBV28 and TRBJ2-7, with D hard to call. This CDR3 has 11 residues. The ends were cut back, 5 bases at V and 4 bases at J, with 6 bases in the middle. Germline V gene lookup returns CDR1 MDHEN and CDR2 SYDVKM. The CDR3 sequence is CASSRLYEQYF. The CDR3 DNA sequence: TGTGCCAGCAGTCGGTTGTACGAGCAGTACTTC.

V and J are TRBV28 and TRBJ2-7, with D perhaps matching TRBD2 (7 bases). Germline V gene data show CDR1 as MDHEN and CDR2 as SYDVKM. The ends were cut back, 6 bases at V and 2 bases at J, with 35 bases in the middle. This CDR3 is built from 21 residues. CDR3 DNA: TGTGCCAGCAGCCCCGTGGGGGGGCGGCTTGTCGAGGGAGGGTTGGCCTACGAGCAGTACTTC. It specifies CASSPVGGRLVEGGLAYEQYF.

The V call is TRBV7-9, the J call TRBJ2-7, with unresolved D. The length of the CDR3 is 15 residues. CDR1 and CDR2 from the germline V gene are SEHNR and FQNEAQ (reference sequence). Trimming took off 5 bases at V and 4 bases at J, with 18 bases between the two ends. CDR3 loop: CASSQGPEAAYEQYF. The CDR3 DNA follows: TGTGCCAGCAGCCAAGGCCCCGAGGCGGCGTACGAGCAGTACTTC. Looking up the rest from reference TRBV7-9 and TRBJ2-7 gives the full variable domain: DTGVSQNPRHKITKRGQNVTFRCDPISEHNRLYWYRQTLGQGPEFLTYFQNEAQLEKSRLLSDRFSAERPKGSFSTLEIQRTEQGDSAMYLCASSQGPEAAYEQYFGPGTRLTVT.